This T cell receptor beta chain was captured in a study of blood T cell repertoires in COVID-19. As for the study in general: Sites in the United States, Italy and Spain provided acute and convalescent COVID-19 samples. PBMCs, B-cell-depleted T cells, or T cells were the source of the cDNA or gDNA that made up the material.

In the authors' methods: Reference gene primer amplification in the assay estimated nucleated cell counts. Assay used: immunoSEQ multiplex PCR; TCRdb lists only in-frame clones, some missing. V, J and clone size were drawn from that table, and D and trimming were deduced from the DNA. The table records some 260,000 clones, under 95% of them present only once. The receptor was derived from a woman under 30 who had recovered from COVID-19. The sequenced material came from PBMCs or T cells enriched from blood (not recorded which).

The CDR3 region has the DNA TGTGCCAGTCAGAATAGCAATCAGCCCCAGCATTTT. As protein: CASQNSNQPQHF. V is TRBV6-5 and J is TRBJ1-5; D gene unclear. This CDR3 is built from 12 residues. The V end lost 9 bases, the J end lost 0 bases, and 6 bases lay between the germline ends. Germline loops: CDR1 MNHEY, CDR2 SVGAGI.